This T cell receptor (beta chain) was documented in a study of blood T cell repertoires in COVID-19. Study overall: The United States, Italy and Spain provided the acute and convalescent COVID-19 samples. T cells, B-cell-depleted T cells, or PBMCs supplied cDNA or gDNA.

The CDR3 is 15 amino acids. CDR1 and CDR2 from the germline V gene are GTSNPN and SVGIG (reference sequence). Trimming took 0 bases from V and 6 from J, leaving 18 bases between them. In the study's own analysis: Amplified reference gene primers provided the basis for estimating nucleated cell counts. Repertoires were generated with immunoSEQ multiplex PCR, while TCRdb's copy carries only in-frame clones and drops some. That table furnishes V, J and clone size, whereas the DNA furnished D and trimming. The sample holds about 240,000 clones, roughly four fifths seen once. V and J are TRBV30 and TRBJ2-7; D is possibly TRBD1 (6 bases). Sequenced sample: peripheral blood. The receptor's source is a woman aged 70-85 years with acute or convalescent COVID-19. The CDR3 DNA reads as TGTGCCTGGAGTGTACTTGGGACAACTCCCTCCGAGCAGTACTTC. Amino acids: CAWSVLGTTPSEQYF.